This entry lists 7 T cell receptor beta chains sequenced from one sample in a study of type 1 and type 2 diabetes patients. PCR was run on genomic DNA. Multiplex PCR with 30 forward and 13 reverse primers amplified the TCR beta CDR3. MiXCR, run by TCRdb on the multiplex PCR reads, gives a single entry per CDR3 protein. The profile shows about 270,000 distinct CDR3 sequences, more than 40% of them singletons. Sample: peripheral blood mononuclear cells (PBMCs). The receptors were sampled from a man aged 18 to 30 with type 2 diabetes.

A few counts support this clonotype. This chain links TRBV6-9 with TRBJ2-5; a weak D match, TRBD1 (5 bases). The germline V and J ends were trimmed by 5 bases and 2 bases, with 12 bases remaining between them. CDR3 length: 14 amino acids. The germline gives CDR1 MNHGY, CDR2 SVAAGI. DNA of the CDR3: TGTGCCAGCAGTGGCTCGACAGATCAAGAGACCCAGTACTTC. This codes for CASSGSTDQETQYF.

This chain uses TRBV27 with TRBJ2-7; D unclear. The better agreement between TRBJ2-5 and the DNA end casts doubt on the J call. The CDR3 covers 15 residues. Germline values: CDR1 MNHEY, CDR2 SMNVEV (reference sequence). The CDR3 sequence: CASSPSIGFGETQYF. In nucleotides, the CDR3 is TGTGCCAGCAGCCCTTCTATCGGCTTTGGAGAGACCCAGTACTTC.

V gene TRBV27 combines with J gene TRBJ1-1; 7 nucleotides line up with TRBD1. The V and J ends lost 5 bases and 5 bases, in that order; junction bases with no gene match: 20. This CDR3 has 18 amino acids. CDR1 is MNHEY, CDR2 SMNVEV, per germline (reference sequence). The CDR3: CASSVARGGAPLWTEAFF. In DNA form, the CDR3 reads TGTGCCAGCAGTGTAGCCCGAGGGGGCGCTCCGTTGTGGACTGAAGCTTTCTTT.

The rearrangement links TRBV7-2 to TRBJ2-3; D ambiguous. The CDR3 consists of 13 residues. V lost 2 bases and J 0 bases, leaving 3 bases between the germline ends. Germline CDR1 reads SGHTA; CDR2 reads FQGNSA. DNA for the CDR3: TGTGCCAGCAGCTTACTCAGCACAGATACGCAGTATTTT. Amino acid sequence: CASSLLSTDTQYF.

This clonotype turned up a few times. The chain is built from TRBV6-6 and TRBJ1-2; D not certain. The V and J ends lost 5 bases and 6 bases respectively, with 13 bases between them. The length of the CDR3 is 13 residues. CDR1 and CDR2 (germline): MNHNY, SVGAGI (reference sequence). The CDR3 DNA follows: TGTGCCAGCAGTGATGACACCATAAATGGCTACACCTTC. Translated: CASSDDTINGYTF.

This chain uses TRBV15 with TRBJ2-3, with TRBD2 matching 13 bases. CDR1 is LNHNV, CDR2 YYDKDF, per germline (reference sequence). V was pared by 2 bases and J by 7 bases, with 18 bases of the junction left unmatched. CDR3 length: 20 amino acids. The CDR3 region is CATSRITGTSGDGGIHTQYF. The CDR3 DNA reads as TGTGCCACCAGCAGAATTACCGGGACTAGCGGGGATGGGGGGATACATACGCAGTATTTT. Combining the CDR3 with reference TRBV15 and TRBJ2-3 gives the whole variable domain DAMVIQNPRYQVTQFGKPVTLSCSQTLNHNVMYWYQQKSSQAPKLLFHYYDKDFNNEADTPDNFQSRRPNTSFCFLDIRSPGLGDTAMYLCATSRITGTSGDGGIHTQYFGPGTRLTVL.

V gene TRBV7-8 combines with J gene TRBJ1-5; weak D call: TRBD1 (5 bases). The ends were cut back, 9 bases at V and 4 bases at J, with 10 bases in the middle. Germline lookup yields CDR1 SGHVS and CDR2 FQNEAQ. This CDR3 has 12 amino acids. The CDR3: CASTQGNQPQHF. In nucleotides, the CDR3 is TGTGCCAGTACCCAGGGTAATCAGCCCCAGCATTTT.